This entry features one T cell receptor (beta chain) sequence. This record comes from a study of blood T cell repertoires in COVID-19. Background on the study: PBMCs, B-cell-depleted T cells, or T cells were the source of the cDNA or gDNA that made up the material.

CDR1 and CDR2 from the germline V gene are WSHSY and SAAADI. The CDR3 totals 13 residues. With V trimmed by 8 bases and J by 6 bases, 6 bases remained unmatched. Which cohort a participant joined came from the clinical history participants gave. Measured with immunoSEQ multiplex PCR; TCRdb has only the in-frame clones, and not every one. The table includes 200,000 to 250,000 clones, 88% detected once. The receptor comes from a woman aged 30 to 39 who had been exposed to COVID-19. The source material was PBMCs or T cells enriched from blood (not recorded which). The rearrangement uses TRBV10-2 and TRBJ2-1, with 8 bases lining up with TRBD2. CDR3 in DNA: TGCGCCAGCGAAGAGGCGGGAGGCAATGAGCAGTTCTTC. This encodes CASEEAGGNEQFF.